The 8 T cell receptor beta chains below were found in one sample sequenced in a study of T and B cells in COVID-19 patients. Multiplex PCR with BIOMED2 TRB-A/B primer pools amplified TRB rearrangements. TCRdb processed the multiplex PCR reads anew with MiXCR; each CDR3 protein has one entry. Among under 2,500 distinct CDR3 sequences listed, roughly a quarter were seen once. Blood genomic DNA input for TRB amplification was 250-500 ng. Sequences were obtained from blood. The receptor source for this set is a human donor with active COVID-19.

This clonotype qualifies as medium-sized. The chain couples TRBV5-4 to TRBJ2-5; 10 bases line up with TRBD2. Germline CDR1 reads SGHNT; CDR2 reads YYREEE (reference sequence). The junction had 9 bases not matched to a gene; V was cut back by 2 bases and J by 5 bases. This CDR3 is 16 amino acids long. The DNA for the CDR3 is TGTGCCAGCAGCTTAAGGACTAGCGGAGGGGGGGAGACCCAGTACTTC. Protein sequence: CASSLRTSGGGETQYF.

The rearrangement links TRBV7-2 to TRBJ2-5; 8 bases are a match to TRBD2. V lost 5 bases to trimming and J lost 4 bases; unmatched junction nucleotides: 12. The CDR3 extends over 16 amino acids. Germline lookup yields CDR1 SGHTA and CDR2 FQGNSA. The DNA for the CDR3 is TGTGCCAGCAGCGCCCGTTGGGCGGGAGGTGGAGAGACCCAGTACTTC. Translation gives CASSARWAGGGETQYF.

The chain combines TRBV28 with TRBJ2-7, with a weak D call TRBD1 (6 bases). Germline loops: CDR1 MDHEN, CDR2 SYDVKM. The CDR3 is 13 residues long. The V gene lost 4 bases and the J gene lost 4 bases, with 11 bases spanning the gap. For the CDR3, the DNA is TGTGCCAGCAGTTACAGGGTCGGATACGAGCAGTACTTC. Amino acids: CASSYRVGYEQYF. The variable domain in full, with the rest retrieved from reference TRBV28 and TRBJ2-7, is DVKVTQSSRYLVKRTGEKVFLECVQDMDHENMFWYRQDPGLGLRLIYFSYDVKMKEKGDIPEGYSVSREKKERFSLILESASTNQTSMYLCASSYRVGYEQYFGPGTRLTVT.

Sample share makes this clonotype medium-sized. CDR3 sequence: CASSSTATNYGYTF. Here the CDR3 DNA reads TGTGCCAGCAGCTCGACAGCGACTAACTATGGCTACACCTTC. V gene TRBV7-9 combines with J gene TRBJ1-2, with a weak D call TRBD1 (5 bases). Germline CDR1 reads SEHNR; CDR2 reads FQNEAQ (reference sequence). V was clipped by 4 bases and J by 0 bases, with 9 bases between them. The CDR3 length is 14 residues.

This sequence joins TRBV19 and TRBJ1-1; D call uncertain. The germline V gene encodes CDR1 LNHDA and CDR2 SQIVND (reference sequence). The CDR3 has 12 amino acids. V lost 2 bases and J lost 4, with 5 bases in between. The CDR3 protein is CASSISVTEAFF. The CDR3 DNA reads TGTGCCAGTAGTATATCGGTCACTGAAGCTTTCTTT.

The chain combines TRBV5-6 with TRBJ2-7; TRBD2 matches at 8 bases. Germline trimming cut 0 bases from V and 3 bases from J; bases unmatched to any gene: 8. This CDR3 spans 16 amino acids. The germline V gene encodes CDR1 SGHDT and CDR2 YYEEEE. CDR3 in amino acids: CASSLGAGVGLYEQYF. CDR3 nucleotide sequence: TGTGCCAGCAGCTTGGGAGCGGGAGTAGGCCTCTACGAGCAGTACTTC.

With regard to this clonotype: One base away lies a much larger clone, so this may be a sequencing read error. CDR3 region: CAWSVRRQSLSEKLFF. Written as DNA, the CDR3 is TGTGCCTGGAGTGTAAGGAGACAGTCTTTAAGTGAAAAACTGTTTTTT. V and J are TRBV30 and TRBJ1-4; maybe TRBD1 (5 bases). The CDR3 is 16 residues long. CDR1 GTSNPN and CDR2 SVGIG come from the germline V gene (reference sequence). The V gene lost 0 bases and the J gene lost 7 bases, with 18 bases spanning the gap. Complete variable domain (other parts from reference TRBV30 and TRBJ1-4): SQTIHQWPATLVQPVGSPLSLECTVEGTSNPNLYWYRQAAGRGLQLLFYSVGIGQISSEVPQNLSASRPQDRQFILSSKKLLLSDSGFYLCAWSVRRQSLSEKLFFGSGTQLSVL.

V and J are TRBV5-5 and TRBJ2-3; TRBD2 aligns across 8 bases. Germline V lookup: CDR1 SGHKS, CDR2 YYEKEE (reference sequence). CDR3 length: 17 residues. V gave up 2 bases and J gave up 4 bases; unmatched junction bases: 12. CDR3 region: CASSFPTSVGGADTQYF. The CDR3 DNA follows: TGTGCCAGCAGCTTCCCGACTAGCGTTGGGGGGGCAGATACGCAGTATTTT.